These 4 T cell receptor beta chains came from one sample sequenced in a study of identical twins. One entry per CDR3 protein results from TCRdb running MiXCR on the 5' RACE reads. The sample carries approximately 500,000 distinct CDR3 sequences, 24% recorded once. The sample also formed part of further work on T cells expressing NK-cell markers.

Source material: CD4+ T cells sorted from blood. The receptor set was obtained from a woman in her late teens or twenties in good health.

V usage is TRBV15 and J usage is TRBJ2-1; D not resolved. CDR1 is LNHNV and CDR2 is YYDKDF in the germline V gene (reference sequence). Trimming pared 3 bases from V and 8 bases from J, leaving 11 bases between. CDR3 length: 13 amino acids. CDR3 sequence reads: CATSRHSGDEQFF. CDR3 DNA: TGTGCCACCAGCAGGCACAGTGGGGATGAGCAGTTCTTC.

The chain's CDR3 is CASSELAGINEQFF. CDR3 DNA: TGTGCCAGCAGTGAACTAGCGGGAATAAATGAGCAGTTCTTC. This chain joins TRBV6-1 and TRBJ2-1; TRBD2 matches at 9 bases. In germline, CDR1 is MNHNS, CDR2 SASEGT. CDR3 size: 14 residues. The V and J ends lost 2 bases and 7 bases, in that order; junction bases with no gene match: 3.

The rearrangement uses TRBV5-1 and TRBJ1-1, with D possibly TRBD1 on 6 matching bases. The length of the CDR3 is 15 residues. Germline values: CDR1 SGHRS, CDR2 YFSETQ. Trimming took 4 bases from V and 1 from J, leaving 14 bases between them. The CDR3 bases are TGCGCCAGCAGCCGCCGGGGGGGCGAGAACACTGAAGCTTTCTTT. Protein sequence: CASSRRGGENTEAFF. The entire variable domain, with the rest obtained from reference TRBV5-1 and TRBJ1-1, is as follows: KAGVTQTPRYLIKTRGQQVTLSCSPISGHRSVSWYQQTPGQGLQFLFEYFSETQRNKGNFPGRFSGRQFSNSRSEMNVSTLELGDSALYLCASSRRGGENTEAFFGQGTRLTVV.

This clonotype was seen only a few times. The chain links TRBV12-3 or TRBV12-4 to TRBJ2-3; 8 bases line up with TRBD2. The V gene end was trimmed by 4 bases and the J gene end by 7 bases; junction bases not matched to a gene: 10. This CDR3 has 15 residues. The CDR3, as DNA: TGTGCCAGCAGTTACCGTCAGCGGGGGTTTCATACGCAGTATTTT. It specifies CASSYRQRGFHTQYF.